The T cell receptor beta chain described here comes from a study of blood T cells in healthy people across ages. Together with a sample-barcoded 5' primer, a J-beta primer mix was included in a second PCR lasting roughly 6 to 12 cycles. Per sample, CDR3-containing paired-end reads numbered at least 3 million. TCRdb re-called the 5' RACE reads through MiXCR, storing one row per CDR3 protein. The table has some 1.4 million distinct CDR3 sequences, roughly 40% seen once; the top ten hold 7.9%. Concerning this clonotype itself: Its target is unknown.

Study results and limitations: With naive T cell percentage, TCR beta diversity showed a strong correlation. Diversity figures based on one million T cells were deemed too low.

Trimming at V came to 4 bases and at J to 5 bases, leaving 10 bases not matched to a gene. Germline V gives CDR1 LGHDT, CDR2 YNNKEL (reference sequence). The CDR3 loop spans 17 amino acids. The chain uses TRBV3-1 and TRBJ2-5; TRBD2 aligns across 13 bases. This clonotype was sampled from a woman aged 18-29 years in good health. The sequenced material came from blood. The CDR3 coding sequence is TGTGCCAGCAGCCTAGGGCGGACTAGCGGGAGCAAGGAGACCCAGTACTTC. Its protein is CASSLGRTSGSKETQYF.